The next 21 T cell receptor beta chains were all read from a single sample in a study of blood T cell repertoires in COVID-19. The assay was immunoSEQ multiplex PCR, and TCRdb's table has in-frame clones only and misses some. This sample has about 100,000 clones, with 70% to 80% found just once. What was sequenced was peripheral blood. These receptors were taken from a woman of 80 years or more with active or convalescent COVID-19.

This rearrangement joins TRBV24-1 to TRBJ2-7; 9 bases match TRBD1. V gave up 8 bases and J gave up 3 bases; unmatched junction bases: 19. CDR1 is KGHDR and CDR2 is SFDVKD in the germline V gene. The CDR3 sequence is 18 residues long. CDR3 nucleotide sequence: TGTGCCACCACCGAACCGGGACAGGGCCTAAGGGGGGACTACGAGCAGTACTTC. It encodes CATTEPGQGLRGDYEQYF.

V and J are TRBV9 and TRBJ2-3; 9 bases line up with TRBD2. This CDR3 has 19 amino acids. V was pared by 5 bases and J by 5 bases, with 21 bases of the junction left unmatched. From germline, CDR1 is SGDLS and CDR2 YYNGEE. In DNA, the CDR3 is TGTGCCAGCAGTCATTTGCGGGGGAGGGGACTAGCCCCACAAGATACGCAGTATTTT. This translates into CASSHLRGRGLAPQDTQYF. Full variable domain (rest looked up from reference TRBV9 and TRBJ2-3): DSGVTQTPKHLITATGQRVTLRCSPRSGDLSVYWYQQSLDQGLQFLIQYYNGEERAKGNILERFSAQQFPDLHSELNLSSLELGDSALYFCASSHLRGRGLAPQDTQYFGPGTRLTVL.

This clone occurred a few times. The chain is built from TRBV9 and TRBJ2-2; D gene unclear. V was clipped by 3 bases and J by 5 bases, with 11 bases between them. Germline V CDR1 and CDR2: SGDLS, YYNGEE. This CDR3 region has 14 residues. The CDR3 loop reads CASSGIRGTGELFF. In DNA form, the CDR3 reads TGTGCCAGCAGCGGGATCCGCGGAACCGGGGAGCTGTTTTTT.

The chain links TRBV11-2 to TRBJ1-2; 8 positions agree with TRBD1. The CDR3 contains 18 residues. The germline CDR1 and CDR2 sequences are SGHAT and FQNNGV. V dropped 4 bases and J dropped 5; count of bases not matched to a gene: 18. CDR3 bases: TGTGCCAGCAGCTACTTAGGCGCTTTCAGGGGGCGCCGGTATGGCTACACCTTC. Its translation is CASSYLGAFRGRRYGYTF. Using reference TRBV11-2 and TRBJ1-2 for the parts outside the CDR3, the full variable domain is EAGVAQSPRYKIIEKRQSVAFWCNPISGHATLYWYQQILGQGPKLLIQFQNNGVVDDSQLPKDRFSAERLKGVDSTLKIQPAKLEDSAVYLCASSYLGAFRGRRYGYTFGSGTRLTVV.

The chain is built from TRBV7-6 and TRBJ1-1, with D possibly matching TRBD1 (5 bases). This CDR3 has 17 amino acids. Germline V gene data show CDR1 as SGHVS and CDR2 as FNYEAQ. V lost 1 base and J 0 bases, leaving 15 bases between the germline ends. CDR3 coding DNA: TGTGCCAGCAGCTTAGTGAATGGACAAGGGATGAACACTGAAGCTTTCTTT. Translating it yields CASSLVNGQGMNTEAFF. Supplemented by reference TRBV7-6 and TRBJ1-1, the full variable domain reads GAGVSQSPRYKVTKRGQDVALRCDPISGHVSLYWYRQALGQGPEFLTYFNYEAQQDKSGLPNDRFSAERPEGSISTLTIQRTEQRDSAMYRCASSLVNGQGMNTEAFFGQGTRLTVV.

Details on this clone: The identical CDR3 is also encoded by other nucleotide sequences in the sample. This sequence joins TRBV5-4 and TRBJ1-2; D is unclear. With 1 base removed from V and 2 bases from J, the gap between germline ends came to 9 bases. Per germline, CDR1 SGHNT and CDR2 YYREEE (reference sequence). CDR3 length: 14 amino acids. The CDR3 bases are TGTGCCAGCAGCTTGAGAGGGTTCAACTATGGCTACACCTTC. Its translation is CASSLRGFNYGYTF.

The V and J genes are TRBV30 and TRBJ1-1; 8 bases match TRBD1. V trimming: 7 bases; J trimming: 4 bases; junction bases outside the gene matches: 8. Germline V CDR1 and CDR2: GTSNPN, SVGIG (reference sequence). The CDR3 covers 13 residues. The CDR3 sequence: CAYTTGVGTEAFF. As DNA, the CDR3 is TGTGCCTATACGACAGGGGTTGGCACTGAAGCTTTCTTT.

This clone appeared a single time. V usage is TRBV6-2 or TRBV6-3 and J usage is TRBJ2-3; TRBD2 agrees at 11 bases. This CDR3 comprises 18 residues. Germline CDR1 reads MNHEY; CDR2 reads SVGEGT. The V and J ends lost 5 bases and 3 bases, in that order; junction bases with no gene match: 13. The CDR3 is CASSHTSGRAGKTDTQYF. CDR3 nucleotide sequence: TGTGCCAGCAGTCATACTAGCGGGAGAGCTGGTAAGACAGATACGCAGTATTTT.

A remark on this clone: Its ends do not fully match the called genes, so a read error is possible. The rearrangement uses TRBV5-1 and TRBJ2-3; 10 positions match TRBD1. The CDR3 covers 16 residues. CDR1 SGHRS and CDR2 YFSETQ come from the germline V gene. CDR3 nucleotide sequence: TGTGCCAGCAGCCGTCATGGACAGGGGGTCACAGATACGCAGTATTTT. It yields the protein CASSRHGQGVTDTQYF.

The chain carries TRBV19 and TRBJ2-3, with TRBD2 matching over 14 bases. After removal of 7 bases from V and 2 bases from J, the junction contained 2 bases not matched to a gene. The CDR3 consists of 15 residues. Germline CDR1 LNHDA, CDR2 SQIVND (reference sequence). The CDR3 DNA sequence: TGTGCCAGTACGACTAGCGGGAGGGCCACAGATACGCAGTATTTT. Translating it yields CASTTSGRATDTQYF. The whole variable domain, filled in from reference TRBV19 and TRBJ2-3, reads DGGITQSPKYLFRKEGQNVTLSCEQNLNHDAMYWYRQDPGQGLRLIYYSQIVNDFQKGDIAEGYSVSREKKESFPLTVTSAQKNPTAFYLCASTTSGRATDTQYFGPGTRLTVL.

The chain has TRBV20-1 and TRBJ1-2; 8 bases align to TRBD1. Trimming cost V 3 bases and J 6 bases; bases outside gene matches: 12. From germline, CDR1 is DFQATT and CDR2 SNEGSKA (reference sequence). This CDR3 region has 15 residues. The CDR3 DNA sequence: TGCAGTGCTAGTGGTTGGACAGGGTGGCTGGATGGCTACACCTTC. Translation gives CSASGWTGWLDGYTF.

J is TRBJ2-3 and V is TRBV7-3, with 11 bases that match TRBD2. Germline loops: CDR1 SGHTA, CDR2 FQGTGA. The trim removed 5 bases at V and 0 bases at J, leaving 10 bases unmatched. The CDR3 runs 18 residues. The CDR3 loop is CASSLRLAGPLSTDTQYF. The CDR3 DNA sequence: TGTGCCAGCAGCCTAAGACTAGCGGGGCCCCTCAGCACAGATACGCAGTATTTT.

The table lists this clone with a count of one. The rearrangement uses TRBV9 and TRBJ2-3, with D perhaps matching TRBD1 (5 bases). The CDR3 loop spans 11 amino acids. V dropped 3 bases and J dropped 6 bases, with 5 bases sitting between them. Per the germline V gene, CDR1 is SGDLS and CDR2 is YYNGEE. The CDR3 loop is CASSAGDTQYF. In DNA, the CDR3 is TGTGCCAGCAGCGCAGGGGATACGCAGTATTTT. The complete variable domain, with remaining parts taken from reference TRBV9 and TRBJ2-3, reads DSGVTQTPKHLITATGQRVTLRCSPRSGDLSVYWYQQSLDQGLQFLIQYYNGEERAKGNILERFSAQQFPDLHSELNLSSLELGDSALYFCASSAGDTQYFGPGTRLTVL.

The V and J genes are TRBV5-4 and TRBJ2-1; the match to TRBD2 covers 8 bases. The germline V gene encodes CDR1 SGHNT and CDR2 YYREEE (reference sequence). J lost 4 bases, V lost 4 bases, and 7 bases had no gene match. The CDR3 loop spans 15 amino acids. This CDR3 is CASSADAGGYNEQFF. In nucleotides, the CDR3 is TGTGCCAGCAGCGCTGATGCGGGAGGTTACAATGAGCAGTTCTTC.

The CDR3 region has the DNA TGCGCCAGCAGCTTTTTCGGAGAGACCCAGTACTTC. Protein sequence: CASSFFGETQYF. The chain carries TRBV5-1 and TRBJ2-5; D remains unclear. The CDR3 sequence is 12 residues long. Trimming took off 2 bases at V and 4 bases at J, with 6 bases between the two ends. The germline V gene encodes CDR1 SGHRS and CDR2 YFSETQ. The complete variable domain, with remaining parts taken from reference TRBV5-1 and TRBJ2-5, reads KAGVTQTPRYLIKTRGQQVTLSCSPISGHRSVSWYQQTPGQGLQFLFEYFSETQRNKGNFPGRFSGRQFSNSRSEMNVSTLELGDSALYLCASSFFGETQYFGPGTRLLVL.

The chain uses TRBV10-3 and TRBJ2-1; 12 bases map to TRBD2. The V and J ends lost 0 bases and 4 bases, in that order; junction bases with no gene match: 4. Looked up from germline, CDR1 is ENHRY and CDR2 is SYGVKD. There are 17 residues in the CDR3. This CDR3 reads CAISESTGLAGYNEQFF. The DNA of the CDR3 is TGTGCCATCAGTGAGTCGACGGGACTAGCGGGTTACAATGAGCAGTTCTTC.

The chain carries TRBV6-6 and TRBJ2-6; no reliable D call. The germline V gene encodes CDR1 MNHNY and CDR2 SVGAGI (reference sequence). V was trimmed by 6 bases and J by 0 bases, leaving 12 bases between them. This CDR3 has 16 amino acids. The CDR3 nucleotides read TGTGCCAGCAGCCAAGCCCCCTCCTCTGGGGCCAACGTCCTGACTTTC. It specifies CASSQAPSSGANVLTF.

The V call is TRBV6-1, the J call TRBJ2-6, with D possibly TRBD1 on 6 matching bases. The germline CDR1 and CDR2 sequences are MNHNS and SASEGT. The germline V and J ends were trimmed by 2 bases and 1 base, with 9 bases remaining between them. This CDR3 contains 16 residues. CDR3: CASSEKQGSGANVLTF. The DNA for the CDR3 is TGTGCCAGCAGTGAAAAACAGGGATCTGGGGCCAACGTCCTGACTTTC.

This chain joins TRBV6-5 and TRBJ2-1; 11 bases are shared with TRBD2. V trimming: 7 bases; J trimming: 7 bases; junction bases outside the gene matches: 9. Germline V gives CDR1 MNHEY, CDR2 SVGAGI. CDR3 length: 15 amino acids. The DNA for the CDR3 is TGTGCCAGCAATTTCCGAGCTAGCGGGAGGAATGAGCAGTTCTTC. Translated, it gives CASNFRASGRNEQFF.

The rearrangement joins TRBV19 to TRBJ2-1, with 13 positions matching TRBD2. The CDR3 has 17 residues. V was pared by 4 bases and J by 8 bases, with 11 bases of the junction left unmatched. From germline, CDR1 is LNHDA and CDR2 SQIVND (reference sequence). The DNA of the CDR3 is TGTGCCAGTAGTAAGGCCGGGACTAGCGGGAATGGGTATGAGCAGTTCTTC. The encoded protein is CASSKAGTSGNGYEQFF.

This chain uses TRBV30 with TRBJ1-5, with TRBD1 as a possible D gene (5 bases). Between the trimmed V and J ends, which lost 7 bases and 2 bases, there was a span of 18 bases. In germline, CDR1 is GTSNPN, CDR2 SVGIG (reference sequence). The CDR3 contains 15 residues. CDR3: CASSLGGGGNQPQHF. CDR3 DNA sequence: TGTGCCTCATCGTTGGGGGGTGGAGGCAATCAGCCCCAGCATTTT.